Sequencing of this T cell receptor beta chain was carried out in a study of shared clonotypes between healthy human individuals. Study details: Serving as donors were a couple of women and a few men, whose ages spanned 18 to 49. Every donor yielded three CD4 naive, three CD4 memory, two CD8 naive and one CD8 memory plate.

Comments on this clone: Its antigen is undetermined.

Some clones are missing from TCRdb's copy, which holds only in-frame ones; the method was immunoSEQ multiplex PCR. Of 2.3 million or so clones listed, 90% to 95% are singletons. From germline, CDR1 is MDHEN and CDR2 SYDVKM. The length of the CDR3 is 14 residues. Trimming took off 0 bases at V and 2 bases at J, with 7 bases between the two ends. Study-wide findings and caveats: Rarefaction curves obtained for sorted subsets showed sequencing incomplete despite large depth. Unshared clonotypes carried lower generation probabilities than those common to all four donors.

The sequenced sample was naive CD4+ T cells from PBMCs. The subset: CD45RA+ positively selected. This clonotype originated in a man between 18 and 29 years old in good health. Some clones in this sample may be carry-over from other donors' samples. The chain combines TRBV28 with TRBJ2-5; D ambiguous. The CDR3 spells CASSLWHGQETQYF. The CDR3 bases are TGTGCCAGCAGTTTATGGCATGGTCAAGAGACCCAGTACTTC.